Following are 31 T cell receptor beta chains from one sample sequenced in a study of monozygotic twins with inflammatory bowel disease. Using the 5' RACE reads, TCRdb records one entry per CDR3 protein without DNA. This table holds approximately 400,000 distinct CDR3 sequences. Material: blood. The receptor source for this set is a human donor with ulcerative colitis or Crohn's disease, or a healthy co-twin of an affected twin (not recorded which).

The chain uses TRBV4-3 and TRBJ2-3; TCRdb proposes TRBD2, but this gene call is untestable without DNA. Germline-derived CDR1 and CDR2 are LGHNA and YSLEER. The CDR3 is 17 amino acids. CDR3 in amino acids: CASSQYRAGGVTDTQYF.

The chain links TRBV7-8 to TRBJ1-4; TCRdb selects TRBD1, and the lack of DNA leaves this call unchecked. From germline, CDR1 is SGHVS and CDR2 FQNEAQ. This CDR3 is built from 15 residues. The CDR3 reads CASSLGGTTNEKLFF.

The chain joins TRBV11-2 to TRBJ2-1; TCRdb outputs TRBD1, but without DNA this stays unchecked. Germline V gives CDR1 SGHAT, CDR2 FQNNGV. This CDR3 region has 14 residues. The CDR3 sequence: CASSAAGVYNEQFF.

The chain uses TRBV6-5 and TRBJ1-3; TCRdb picks TRBD1, but there is no DNA to check that call. The CDR3 length is 17 residues. Germline CDR1 MNHEY, CDR2 SVGAGI. The CDR3 protein is CASRYDQGTGVGNTIYF.

This chain connects TRBV12-3 or TRBV12-4 to TRBJ2-3; TCRdb proposes TRBD2, but this gene call is untestable without DNA. CDR3 size: 16 residues. CDR3 in amino acids: CASSSPGLAGPDTQYF.

J is TRBJ1-6 and V is TRBV13; with no DNA, the TCRdb D assignment of TRBD1 cannot be verified. The CDR3 consists of 16 residues. Looked up from germline, CDR1 is PRHDT and CDR2 is FYEKMQ (reference sequence). CDR3 protein: CASSSSPGSYNSPLHF.

The gene calls are TRBV27 and TRBJ2-2; the TRBD1 assignment by TCRdb is unverifiable without DNA. This CDR3 has 14 amino acids. The germline CDR1 and CDR2 sequences are MNHEY and SMNVEV (reference sequence). The CDR3 sequence: CASFNRRNTGELFF.

The chain's CDR3 is CASSLGGGYTGELFF. The chain is built from TRBV7-2 and TRBJ2-2; TCRdb lists TRBD2, though no DNA is available to test this call. The CDR3 length is 15 residues. From germline, CDR1 is SGHTA and CDR2 FQGNSA.

This chain uses TRBV5-1 with TRBJ2-7; the TCRdb D gene call, TRBD1, has no DNA to confirm it. CDR1 and CDR2 from the germline V gene are SGHRS and YFSETQ. This CDR3 has 12 amino acids. CDR3 region: CASSTDRGIGYF.

The J gene is TRBJ1-1, the V gene TRBV4-3; the D call of TRBD1 rests on TCRdb alone, since no DNA is present to check it. CDR1 LGHNA and CDR2 YSLEER come from the germline V gene. This CDR3 has 17 residues. The CDR3 region is CASSQAPSTGTNTEAFF.

The rearrangement uses TRBV5-1 and TRBJ2-7; TCRdb's D gene call, TRBD1, goes unchecked for lack of DNA. The CDR3 is 16 residues long. Germline CDR1 is SGHRS and CDR2 is YFSETQ. The CDR3 loop reads CASRFGSGTGTYEQYF.

The V call is TRBV5-4, the J call TRBJ2-1; no DNA is available, so the TRBD2 call from TCRdb remains unchecked. The CDR3 covers 16 residues. Germline V gives CDR1 SGHNT, CDR2 YYREEE (reference sequence). CDR3: CASSYDPGLAGDEQFF.

V and J are TRBV5-1 and TRBJ2-1; the TRBD1 assignment by TCRdb is unverifiable without DNA. The CDR3 extends over 14 amino acids. The germline gives CDR1 SGHRS, CDR2 YFSETQ. The CDR3 reads CASSTGQVYNEQFF.

The CDR3 is CSARDGRGDPYEQYF. The chain has TRBV20-1 and TRBJ2-7; TCRdb proposes TRBD1, but this gene call is untestable without DNA. The CDR3 length is 15 residues. Germline loops: CDR1 DFQATT, CDR2 SNEGSKA (reference sequence).

J is TRBJ1-4 and V is TRBV27. CDR3 size: 13 residues. Germline V gene data show CDR1 as MNHEY and CDR2 as SMNVEV (reference sequence). The CDR3 sequence: CASTSQANEKLFF.

V usage is TRBV7-2 and J usage is TRBJ2-3; TCRdb returns TRBD1, unconfirmable since there is no DNA. Germline V gives CDR1 SGHTA, CDR2 FQGNSA. The CDR3 consists of 15 residues. The CDR3 loop reads CASSLLGVAQDTQYF.

This chain links TRBV18 with TRBJ1-1. The CDR3 extends over 15 amino acids. CDR1 is KGHSH and CDR2 is LQKENI in the germline V gene. The chain's CDR3 is CASSLGWGKNTEAFF.

The V call is TRBV11-1, the J call TRBJ2-7; TCRdb returns TRBD1, unconfirmable since there is no DNA. Germline V gene data show CDR1 as SGHAT and CDR2 as FQDESV (reference sequence). The CDR3 spans 16 residues. CDR3 in amino acids: CASSLEEAGVSYEQYF.

This sequence joins TRBV19 and TRBJ2-3; no DNA is available, so the TRBD2 call from TCRdb remains unchecked. Germline V gives CDR1 LNHDA, CDR2 SQIVND (reference sequence). This CDR3 comprises 15 residues. The CDR3 loop is CASSIQRGLSNTQYF.

The genes are TRBV11-2 and TRBJ2-7; no DNA is available, so the TRBD1 call from TCRdb remains unchecked. This CDR3 contains 14 residues. Germline values: CDR1 SGHAT, CDR2 FQNNGV. The CDR3 sequence: CASSEDRFRYEQYF.

V and J are TRBV12-3 or TRBV12-4 and TRBJ2-2. This CDR3 is built from 15 residues. CDR3 residues: CASSFTGLNTGELFF.

V is TRBV4-1 and J is TRBJ2-1; checking the TCRdb D call of TRBD1 is not possible without DNA. Germline assignment: CDR1 MGHRA and CDR2 YSYEKL. The CDR3 sequence is 15 residues long. CDR3 loop: CASNPQTGTYNEQFF.

The CDR3 sequence: CASGLAGGYEQYF. The chain combines TRBV11-2 with TRBJ2-7; TCRdb's D call, TRBD2, is unchecked because there is no DNA. This CDR3 contains 13 residues. Germline V gene lookup returns CDR1 SGHAT and CDR2 FQNNGV.

The chain combines TRBV12-3 or TRBV12-4 with TRBJ2-3; the D call from TCRdb, TRBD2, cannot be confirmed without DNA. The CDR3 sequence is 18 residues long. CDR3 region: CASRPGLAGSVSTDTQYF.

The V gene is TRBV20-1, the J gene TRBJ2-5. Germline CDR1 and CDR2: DFQATT and SNEGSKA (reference sequence). CDR3 length equals 13 residues. CDR3 sequence reads: CSARGDRKETQYF.

The chain links TRBV7-2 to TRBJ2-7; no DNA is available, so the TRBD1 call from TCRdb remains unchecked. The CDR3 is 16 residues long. CDR1 and CDR2 (germline): SGHTA, FQGNSA. The CDR3 region is CASSRVMTGGVYEQYF.

This rearrangement joins TRBV7-8 to TRBJ2-3. This CDR3 is built from 13 residues. CDR1 and CDR2 (germline): SGHVS, FQNEAQ. CDR3: CASSLLPTDTQYF.

The chain has TRBV5-4 and TRBJ2-7. This CDR3 comprises 15 residues. Germline lookup yields CDR1 SGHNT and CDR2 YYREEE (reference sequence). The CDR3 protein is CASSLEQTFPYEQYF.

The chain combines TRBV7-2 with TRBJ2-7; TCRdb calls TRBD1, which cannot be checked without DNA. The germline gives CDR1 SGHTA, CDR2 FQGNSA. This CDR3 comprises 14 residues. This chain's CDR3 is CASRPGQPTYEQYF.

This chain connects TRBV7-2 to TRBJ2-7; checking the TCRdb D call of TRBD2 is not possible without DNA. The CDR3 spans 15 residues. CDR1 and CDR2 from the germline V gene are SGHTA and FQGNSA. The CDR3 loop reads CASSLLWSAGDEQNF.

The chain has TRBV6-5 and TRBJ2-4; no DNA is available, so the TRBD1 call from TCRdb remains unchecked. The germline V gene encodes CDR1 MNHEY and CDR2 SVGAGI. This CDR3 has 16 residues. CDR3 amino acids: CASSYRPGQGVNIQYF.